This T cell receptor beta chain originates from a study of blood T cell repertoires in COVID-19. Study-level information: T cells, B-cell-depleted T cells, or PBMCs supplied cDNA or gDNA.

This CDR3 is built from 15 residues. The ends lost 0 bases at V and 2 bases at J; junction bases unmatched: 4. The germline CDR1 and CDR2 sequences are GTSNPN and SVGIG (reference sequence). The data were produced by immunoSEQ multiplex PCR, yet TCRdb's version contains in-frame clones alone and is incomplete. This sample carries approximately 120,000 clones, roughly 72% of them seen once, and the ten largest clones take 4.5% to 6%. Patients of the Seattle cohort, enrolled during active infection, were followed longitudinally. Source material: peripheral blood. The source of this sequence is an older man with COVID-19, enrolled during active disease. This rearrangement joins TRBV30 to TRBJ2-7, with 10 bases fitting TRBD2. The CDR3 loop is CAWSVQGLAPYEQYF. Written as DNA, the CDR3 is TGTGCCTGGAGTGTACAGGGACTAGCGCCCTACGAGCAGTACTTC.